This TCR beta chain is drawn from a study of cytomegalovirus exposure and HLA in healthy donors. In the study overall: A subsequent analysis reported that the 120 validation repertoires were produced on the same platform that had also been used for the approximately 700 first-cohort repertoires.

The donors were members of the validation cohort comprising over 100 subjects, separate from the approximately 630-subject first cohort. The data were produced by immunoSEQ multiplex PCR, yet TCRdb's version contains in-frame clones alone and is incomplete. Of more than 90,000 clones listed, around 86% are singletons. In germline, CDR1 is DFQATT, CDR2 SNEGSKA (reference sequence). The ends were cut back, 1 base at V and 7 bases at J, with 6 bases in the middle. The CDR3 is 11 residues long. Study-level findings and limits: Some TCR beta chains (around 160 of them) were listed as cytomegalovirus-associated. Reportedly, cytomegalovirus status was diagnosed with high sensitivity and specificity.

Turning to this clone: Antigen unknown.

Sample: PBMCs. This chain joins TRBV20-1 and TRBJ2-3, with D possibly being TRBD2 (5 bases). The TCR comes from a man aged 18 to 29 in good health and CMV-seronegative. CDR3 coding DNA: TGCAGTGCTAGAGCGACTAATACGCAGTATTTT. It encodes CSARATNTQYF.